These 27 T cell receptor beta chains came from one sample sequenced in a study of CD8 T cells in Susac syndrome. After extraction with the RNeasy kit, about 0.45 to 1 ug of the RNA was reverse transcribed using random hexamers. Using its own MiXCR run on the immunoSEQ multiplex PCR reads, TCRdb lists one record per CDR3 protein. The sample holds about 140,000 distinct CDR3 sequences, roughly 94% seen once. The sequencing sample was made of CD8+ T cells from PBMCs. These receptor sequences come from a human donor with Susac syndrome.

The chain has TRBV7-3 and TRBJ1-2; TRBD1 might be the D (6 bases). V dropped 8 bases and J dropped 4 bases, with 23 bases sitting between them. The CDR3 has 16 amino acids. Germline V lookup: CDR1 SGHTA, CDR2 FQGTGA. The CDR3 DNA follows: TGTGCCAGCTACCCAATAGTGTGGGGGCGCAGCTATGGCTACACCTTC. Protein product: CASYPIVWGRSYGYTF. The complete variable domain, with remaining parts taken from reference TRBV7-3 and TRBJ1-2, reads GAGVSQTPSNKVTEKGKYVELRCDPISGHTALYWYRQSLGQGPEFLIYFQGTGAADDSGLPNDRFFAVRPEGSVSTLKIQRTERGDSAVYLCASYPIVWGRSYGYTFGSGTRLTVV.

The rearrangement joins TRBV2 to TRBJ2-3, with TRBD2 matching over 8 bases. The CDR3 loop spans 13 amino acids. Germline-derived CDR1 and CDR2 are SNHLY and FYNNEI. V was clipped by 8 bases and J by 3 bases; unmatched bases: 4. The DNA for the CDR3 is TGTGCCAGCTTAGCGGGATCTACAGATACGCAGTATTTT. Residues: CASLAGSTDTQYF.

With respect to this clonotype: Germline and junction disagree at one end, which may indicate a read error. The CDR3 protein is CASSLDSGAFF. CDR3 bases: TGTGCCAGCAGTTTAGACAGCGGAGCTTTCTTT. V and J are TRBV7-8 and TRBJ1-1; D is possibly TRBD1 (5 bases). This CDR3 is built from 11 residues. Looked up from germline, CDR1 is SGHVS and CDR2 is FQNEAQ.

The CDR3 DNA is TGTGCCACCAGTGATTTGTGGGGAGATGATGGCTACACCTTC. This sequence encodes CATSDLWGDDGYTF. V is TRBV24-1 and J is TRBJ1-2; D not certain. Trimming left V 0 bases short and J 6 bases short, with 10 bases between. The CDR3 extends over 14 amino acids. Germline V gives CDR1 KGHDR, CDR2 SFDVKD.

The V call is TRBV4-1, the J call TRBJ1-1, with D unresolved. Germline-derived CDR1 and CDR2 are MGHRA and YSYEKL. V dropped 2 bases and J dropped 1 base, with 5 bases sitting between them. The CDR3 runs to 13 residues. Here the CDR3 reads CASSQLRNTEAFF. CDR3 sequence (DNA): TGCGCCAGCAGCCAACTGCGGAACACTGAAGCTTTCTTT.

CDR3 protein: CASSLLGGGYTF. The CDR3 DNA reads TGTGCCAGCTCCCTCTTAGGTGGTGGCTACACCTTC. This chain joins TRBV18 and TRBJ1-2; D is uncertain. The germline CDR1 and CDR2 sequences are KGHSH and LQKENI. V gave up 6 bases and J gave up 7 bases, with 12 bases separating them. The CDR3 extends over 12 amino acids.

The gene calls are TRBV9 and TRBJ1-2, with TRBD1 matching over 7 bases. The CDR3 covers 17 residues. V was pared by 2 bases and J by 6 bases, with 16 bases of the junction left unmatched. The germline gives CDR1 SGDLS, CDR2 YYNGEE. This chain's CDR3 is CASSVTPQRGQLHGYTF. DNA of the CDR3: TGTGCCAGCAGCGTGACGCCCCAGCGGGGACAGCTCCATGGCTACACCTTC.

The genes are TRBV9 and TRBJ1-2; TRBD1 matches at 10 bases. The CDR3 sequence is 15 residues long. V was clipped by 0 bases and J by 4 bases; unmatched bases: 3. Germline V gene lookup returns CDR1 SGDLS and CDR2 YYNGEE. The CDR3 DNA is TGTGCCAGCAGCGTAGCAGGGACAGGGGCCTATGGCTACACCTTC. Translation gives CASSVAGTGAYGYTF. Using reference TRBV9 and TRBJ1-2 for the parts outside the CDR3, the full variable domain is DSGVTQTPKHLITATGQRVTLRCSPRSGDLSVYWYQQSLDQGLQFLIQYYNGEERAKGNILERFSAQQFPDLHSELNLSSLELGDSALYFCASSVAGTGAYGYTFGSGTRLTVV.

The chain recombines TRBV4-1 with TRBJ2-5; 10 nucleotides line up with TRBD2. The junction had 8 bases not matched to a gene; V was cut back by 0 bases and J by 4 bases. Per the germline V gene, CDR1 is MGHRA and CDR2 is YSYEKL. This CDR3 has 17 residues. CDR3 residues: CASSQDPLAGEIETQYF. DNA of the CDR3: TGCGCCAGCAGCCAAGACCCCCTAGCGGGAGAGATAGAGACCCAGTACTTC.

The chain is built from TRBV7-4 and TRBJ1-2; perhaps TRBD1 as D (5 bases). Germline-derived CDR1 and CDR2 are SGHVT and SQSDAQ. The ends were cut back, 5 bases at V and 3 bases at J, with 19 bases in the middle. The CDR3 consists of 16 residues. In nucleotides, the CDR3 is TGTGCCAGCAGCCCACATGCTCAGGGAGCTGACTATGGCTACACCTTC. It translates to CASSPHAQGADYGYTF. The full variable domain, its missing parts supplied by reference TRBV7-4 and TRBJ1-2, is GAGVSQSPRYKVAKRGRDVALRCDSISGHVTLYWYRQTLGQGSEVLTYSQSDAQRDKSGRPSGRFSAERPERSVSTLKIQRTEQGDSAVYLCASSPHAQGADYGYTFGSGTRLTVV.

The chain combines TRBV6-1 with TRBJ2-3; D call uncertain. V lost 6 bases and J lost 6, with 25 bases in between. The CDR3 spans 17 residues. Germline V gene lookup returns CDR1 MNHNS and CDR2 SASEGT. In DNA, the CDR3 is TGTGCCAGCAGCAATACCCACAGCGCCCAACCAACGGATACGCAGTATTTT. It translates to CASSNTHSAQPTDTQYF.

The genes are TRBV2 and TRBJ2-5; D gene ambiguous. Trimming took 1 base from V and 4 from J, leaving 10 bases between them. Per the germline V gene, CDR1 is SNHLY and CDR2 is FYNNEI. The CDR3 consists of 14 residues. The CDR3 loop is CASSEGLLRETQYF. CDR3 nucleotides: TGTGCCAGCAGTGAAGGGCTACTAAGAGAGACCCAGTACTTC.

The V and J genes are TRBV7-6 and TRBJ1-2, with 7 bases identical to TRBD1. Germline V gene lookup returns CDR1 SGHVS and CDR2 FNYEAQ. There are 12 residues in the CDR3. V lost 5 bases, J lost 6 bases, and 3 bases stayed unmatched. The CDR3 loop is CASSTGTDGYTF. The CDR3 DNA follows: TGTGCCAGCAGCACCGGGACAGATGGCTACACCTTC.

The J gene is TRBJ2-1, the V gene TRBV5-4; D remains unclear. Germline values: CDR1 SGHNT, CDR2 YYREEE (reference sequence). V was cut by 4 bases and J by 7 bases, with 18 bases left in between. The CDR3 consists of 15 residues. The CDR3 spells CASSPFSMSINEQFF. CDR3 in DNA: TGTGCCAGCAGCCCCTTCTCTATGAGTATAAATGAGCAGTTCTTC.

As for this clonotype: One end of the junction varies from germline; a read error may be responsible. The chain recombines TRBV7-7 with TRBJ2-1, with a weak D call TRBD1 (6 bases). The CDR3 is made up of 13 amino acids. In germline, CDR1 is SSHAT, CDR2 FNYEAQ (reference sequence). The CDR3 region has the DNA TGTGCTAGCAGCCCAGGGGTGCCGAATGAGCAGTTCTTC. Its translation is CASSPGVPNEQFF.

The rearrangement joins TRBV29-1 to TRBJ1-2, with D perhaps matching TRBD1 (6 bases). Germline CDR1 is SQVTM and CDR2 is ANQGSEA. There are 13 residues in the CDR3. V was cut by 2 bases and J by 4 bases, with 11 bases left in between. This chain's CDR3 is CSVEWGQGYGYTF. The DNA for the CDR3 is TGCAGCGTTGAATGGGGGCAGGGCTATGGCTACACCTTC.

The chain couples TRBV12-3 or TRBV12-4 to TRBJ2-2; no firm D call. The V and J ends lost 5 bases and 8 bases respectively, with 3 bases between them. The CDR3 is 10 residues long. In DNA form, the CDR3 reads TGTGCCAGCAGTCGAGGGGAGCTGTTTTTT. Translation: CASSRGELFF.

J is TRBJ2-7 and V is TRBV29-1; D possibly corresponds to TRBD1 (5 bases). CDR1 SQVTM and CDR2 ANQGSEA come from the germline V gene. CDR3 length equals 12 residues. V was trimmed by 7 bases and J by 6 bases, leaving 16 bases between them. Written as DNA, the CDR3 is TGCAGCGCAACAATCGACAGTGGCGAGCAGTACTTC. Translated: CSATIDSGEQYF.

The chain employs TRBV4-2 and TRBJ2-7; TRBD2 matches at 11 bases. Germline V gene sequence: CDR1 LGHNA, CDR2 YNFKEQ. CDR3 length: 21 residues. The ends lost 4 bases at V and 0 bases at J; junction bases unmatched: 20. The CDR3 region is CASSRTHGGTSGYLFSYEQYF. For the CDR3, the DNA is TGTGCCAGCAGCCGTACCCATGGGGGGACTAGCGGATATCTGTTCTCCTACGAGCAGTACTTC.

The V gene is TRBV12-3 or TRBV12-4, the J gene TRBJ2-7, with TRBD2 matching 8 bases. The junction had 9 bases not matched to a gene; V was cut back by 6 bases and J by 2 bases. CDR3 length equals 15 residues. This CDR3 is CASSHTGTRTYEQYF. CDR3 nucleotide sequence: TGTGCCAGCAGCCATACCGGGACTAGAACCTACGAGCAGTACTTC.

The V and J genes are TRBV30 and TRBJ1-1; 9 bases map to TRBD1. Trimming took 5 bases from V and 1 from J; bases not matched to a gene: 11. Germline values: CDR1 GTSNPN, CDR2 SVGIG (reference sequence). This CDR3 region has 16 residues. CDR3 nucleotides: TGTGCCTGGGGGAGCGCGGACAGGGGATGGAACACTGAAGCTTTCTTT. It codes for CAWGSADRGWNTEAFF.

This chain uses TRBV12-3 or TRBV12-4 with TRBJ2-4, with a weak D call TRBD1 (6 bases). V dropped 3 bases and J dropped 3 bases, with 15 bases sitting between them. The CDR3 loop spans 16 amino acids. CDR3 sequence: CASSLGRGGGKNIQYF. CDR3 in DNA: TGTGCCAGCAGTTTGGGTAGAGGGGGTGGCAAAAACATTCAGTACTTC.

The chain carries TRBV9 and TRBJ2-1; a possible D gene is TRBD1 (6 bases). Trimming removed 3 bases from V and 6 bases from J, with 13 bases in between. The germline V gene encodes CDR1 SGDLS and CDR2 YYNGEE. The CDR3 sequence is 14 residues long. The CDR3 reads CASSARQESNEQFF. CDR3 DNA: TGTGCCAGCAGCGCCCGACAGGAGAGCAATGAGCAGTTCTTC.

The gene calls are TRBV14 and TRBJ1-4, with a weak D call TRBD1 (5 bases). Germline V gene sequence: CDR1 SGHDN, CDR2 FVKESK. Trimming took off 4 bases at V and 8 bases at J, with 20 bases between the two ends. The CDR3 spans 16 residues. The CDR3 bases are TGTGCCAGCAGCCTAAGGCAACGGGGCCAATGGGAAAAACTGTTTTTT. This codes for CASSLRQRGQWEKLFF.

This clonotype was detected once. The CDR3 DNA reads as TGTGCCACCGGGATGTTACCGGACTCCTATTCGAATGGGACCCAGTACTTC. The encoded protein is CATGMLPDSYSNGTQYF. The rearrangement uses TRBV24-1 and TRBJ2-5, with a weak D call TRBD2 (5 bases). Trimming took 9 bases from V and 7 from J, leaving 29 bases between them. The CDR3 length is 17 residues. Germline lookup yields CDR1 KGHDR and CDR2 SFDVKD.

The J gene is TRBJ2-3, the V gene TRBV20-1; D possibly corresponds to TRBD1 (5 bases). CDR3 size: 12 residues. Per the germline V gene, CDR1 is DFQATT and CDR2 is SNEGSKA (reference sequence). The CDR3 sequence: CITKGPADTQYF. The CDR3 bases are TGCATCACAAAGGGGCCCGCAGATACGCAGTATTTT.

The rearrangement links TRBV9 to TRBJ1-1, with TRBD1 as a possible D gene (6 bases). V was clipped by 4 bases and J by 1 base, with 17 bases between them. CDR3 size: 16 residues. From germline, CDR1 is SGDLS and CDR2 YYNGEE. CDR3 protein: CASSNNRDNANTEAFF. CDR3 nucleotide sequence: TGTGCCAGCAGCAACAACCGGGACAACGCGAACACTGAAGCTTTCTTT.